Sequencing of this TCR beta chain was carried out in a study of PD-1 blockade in classical Hodgkin lymphoma. Study-level information: The nivolumab dose that patients received was 3 mg/kg, given intravenously every 2 weeks. Study outcomes and limitations: Nivolumab starters within 1 year of ASCT were excluded. CD4+ TCR diversity, unlike CD8+, rose significantly by C4D1.

Time point given: cycle 4 day 1 (C4D1), after more than five weeks of nivolumab. Relapse after autologous stem cell transplantation occurred in every patient, and brentuximab vedotin exposure varied. This clone was seen more than once but under ten times. The antigen is not known. Here immunoSEQ multiplex PCR was the method, and the copy in TCRdb shows in-frame clones only, minus some. The table has 80,000 to 95,000 clones, more than 80% seen once. The source of this sequence is a human donor with classical Hodgkin lymphoma. Sequencing was performed on peripheral blood mononuclear cells (PBMCs), taken before the fourth cycle of nivolumab.

CDR3 DNA sequence: TGTGCCAGCAGCTTAGGTCCCCGAATGAGCACCGGGGAGCTGTTTTTT. As protein: CASSLGPRMSTGELFF. The J gene is TRBJ2-2, the V gene TRBV11-3; no clear D. Trimming took 1 base from V and 4 from J, leaving 13 bases between them. The CDR3 covers 16 residues. Germline CDR1 reads SGHNT; CDR2 reads YENEEA. Together with reference TRBV11-3 and TRBJ2-2, the CDR3 gives the full variable domain: EAGVVQSPRYKIIEKKQPVAFWCNPISGHNTLYWYLQNLGQGPELLIRYENEEAVDDSQLPKDRFSAERLKGVDSTLKIQPAELGDSAVYLCASSLGPRMSTGELFFGEGSRLTVL.